This TCR beta chain was found in a study of control samples from healthy donors and cancer patients (dated by TCRdb to between 2020 and 2021). The method was the immunoSEQ multiplex PCR assay. Entries here come from immuneACCESS through TCRdb and include only in-frame sequences with V and J called. Some clones fail to appear in such tables; in the studies checked, an unresolved V gene covers under half of the shortfall, and the cause of the remainder is unknown. The sample table lists some 120,000 clones, more than 80% of them with a count of one. The ten biggest clones cover about 1.1% of the sample. In the germline V gene, CDR1 corresponds to SGHDT and CDR2 to YYEEEE. V is clipped by 4 bases and J by 1 base, and the sequence between their germline boundaries is 11 bases long. The CDR3 starts with the cysteine, ends with the phenylalanine, and has 14 residues. Solely the CDR3 DNA is kept, with 42 bases framed from the first base.

On this clone itself: The antigen it recognizes is unknown. No base quality information exists; no much larger clone differs at one position.

Material: PBMCs. The clonotype originates from a woman aged 50 to 60 with colorectal cancer. This chain joins TRBV5-6 to TRBJ1-2; TRBD1 is a possible D gene, resting on 5 matching bases. The CDR3 reads as follows: CASSPTGFNYGYTF. The nucleotides read TGTGCCAGCAGCCCCACAGGATTTAACTATGGCTACACCTTC. Reference TRBV5-6 and TRBJ1-2 genes cover what lies past the CDR3, so the full variable domain is DAGVTQSPTHLIKTRGQQVTLRCSPKSGHDTVSWYQQALGQGPQFIFQYYEEEERQRGNFPDRFSGHQFPNYSSELNVNALLLGDSALYLCASSPTGFNYGYTFGSGTRLTVV.